This record concerns one T cell receptor (beta chain) sequence. Its matching antigen is unknown. These data come from a study of OX40 agonist ivuxolimab in advanced cancers. Across the study: Treatment received earlier with anti-PD-1, anti-PD-L1 or anti-CTLA-4 agents was allowed, and under 50% had some. General study points: In the 0.1-3.0 mg/kg groups, partial responders showed among the lowest expansion.

Germline V lookup: CDR1 SGHAT, CDR2 FQDESV (reference sequence). The CDR3 consists of 13 residues. V was cut by 5 bases and J by 8 bases, with 15 bases left in between. The method was immunoSEQ multiplex PCR; TCRdb's version includes in-frame clones alone and lacks a portion of them. The sample lists around 40,000 clones, roughly 89% occurring once. The sample was CD4+ or CD8+ T cells sorted from blood, taken in a trial of the OX40 agonist ivuxolimab. The genes are TRBV11-1 and TRBJ1-2; D not certain. This TCR was sampled from an adult with an advanced solid tumor such as melanoma, head and neck, liver or kidney cancer. Here the CDR3 DNA reads TGTGCCAGCAGCGCGACGGGAGTGGGGGGCTACACCTTC. The encoded protein is CASSATGVGGYTF. Full variable domain (missing parts from reference TRBV11-1 and TRBJ1-2): EAEVAQSPRYKITEKSQAVAFWCDPISGHATLYWYRQILGQGPELLVQFQDESVVDDSQLPKDRFSAERLKGVDSTLKIQPAELGDSAMYLCASSATGVGGYTFGSGTRLTVV.